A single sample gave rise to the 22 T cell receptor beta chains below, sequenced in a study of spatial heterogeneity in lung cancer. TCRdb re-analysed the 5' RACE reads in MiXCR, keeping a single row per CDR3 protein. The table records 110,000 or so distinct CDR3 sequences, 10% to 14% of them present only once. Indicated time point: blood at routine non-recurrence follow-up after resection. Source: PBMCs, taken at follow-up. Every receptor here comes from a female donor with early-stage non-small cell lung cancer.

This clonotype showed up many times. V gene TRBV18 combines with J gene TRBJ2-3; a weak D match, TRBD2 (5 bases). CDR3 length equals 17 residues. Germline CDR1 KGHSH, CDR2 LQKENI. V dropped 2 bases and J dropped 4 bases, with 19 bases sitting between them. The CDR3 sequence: CASSPGRRPTGADTQYF. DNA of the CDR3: TGTGCCAGCTCACCAGGCAGGAGGCCTACTGGAGCAGATACGCAGTATTTT.

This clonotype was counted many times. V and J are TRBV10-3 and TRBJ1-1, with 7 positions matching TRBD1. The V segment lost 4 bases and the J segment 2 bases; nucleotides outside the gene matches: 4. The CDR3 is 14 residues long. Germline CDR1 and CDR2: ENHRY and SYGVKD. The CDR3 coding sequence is TGTGCCATCAGTGCCGGGACAGCAAACACTGAAGCTTTCTTT. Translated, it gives CAISAGTANTEAFF.

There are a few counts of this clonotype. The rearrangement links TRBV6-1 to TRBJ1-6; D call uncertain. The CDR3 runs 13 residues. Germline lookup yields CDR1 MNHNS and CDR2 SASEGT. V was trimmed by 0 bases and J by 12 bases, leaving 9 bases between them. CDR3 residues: CASSEAPSRPLHF. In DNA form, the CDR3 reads TGTGCCAGCAGTGAAGCGCCGTCTAGACCCCTCCACTTT.

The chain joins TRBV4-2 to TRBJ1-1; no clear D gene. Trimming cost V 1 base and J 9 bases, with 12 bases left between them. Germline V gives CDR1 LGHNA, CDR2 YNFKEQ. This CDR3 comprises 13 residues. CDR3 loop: CASSQGPGAKAFF. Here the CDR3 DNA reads TGTGCCAGCAGCCAAGGTCCGGGAGCCAAAGCTTTCTTT.

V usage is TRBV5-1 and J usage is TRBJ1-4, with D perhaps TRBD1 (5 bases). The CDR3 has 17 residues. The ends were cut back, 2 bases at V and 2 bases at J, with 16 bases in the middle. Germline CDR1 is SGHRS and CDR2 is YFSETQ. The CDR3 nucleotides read TGCGCCAGCAGCTTCCTACTCTCGACAGCGACTAATGAAAAACTGTTTTTT. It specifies CASSFLLSTATNEKLFF.

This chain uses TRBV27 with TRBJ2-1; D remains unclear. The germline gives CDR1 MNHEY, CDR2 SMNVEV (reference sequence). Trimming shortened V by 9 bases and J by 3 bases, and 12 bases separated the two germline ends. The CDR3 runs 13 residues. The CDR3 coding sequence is TGTGCCAGTAGCAACAGTAACTACAATGAGCAGTTCTTC. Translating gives CASSNSNYNEQFF.

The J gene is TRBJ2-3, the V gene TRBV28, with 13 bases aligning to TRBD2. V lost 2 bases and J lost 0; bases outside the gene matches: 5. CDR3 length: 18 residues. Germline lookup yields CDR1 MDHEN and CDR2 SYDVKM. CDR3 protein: CASSLPGTSGTSTDTQYF. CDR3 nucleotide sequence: TGTGCCAGCAGTTTACCGGGGACTAGCGGGACTAGCACAGATACGCAGTATTTT.

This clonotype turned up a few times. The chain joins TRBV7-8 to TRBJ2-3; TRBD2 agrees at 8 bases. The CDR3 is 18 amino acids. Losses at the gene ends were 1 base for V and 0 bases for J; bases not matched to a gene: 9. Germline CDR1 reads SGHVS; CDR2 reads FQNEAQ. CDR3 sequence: CASSLGFGGRTSTDTQYF. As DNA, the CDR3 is TGTGCCAGCAGCTTAGGGTTCGGCGGGAGGACTAGCACAGATACGCAGTATTTT.

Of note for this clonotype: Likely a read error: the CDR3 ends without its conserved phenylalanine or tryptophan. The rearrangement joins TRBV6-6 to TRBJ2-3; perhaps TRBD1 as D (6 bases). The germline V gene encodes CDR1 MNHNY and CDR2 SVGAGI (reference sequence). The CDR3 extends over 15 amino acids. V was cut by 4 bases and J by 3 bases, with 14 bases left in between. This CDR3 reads CASSFQGLGTDTQYS. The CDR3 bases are TGTGCCAGCAGTTTTCAGGGGCTCGGGACAGATACGCAGTATTCT.

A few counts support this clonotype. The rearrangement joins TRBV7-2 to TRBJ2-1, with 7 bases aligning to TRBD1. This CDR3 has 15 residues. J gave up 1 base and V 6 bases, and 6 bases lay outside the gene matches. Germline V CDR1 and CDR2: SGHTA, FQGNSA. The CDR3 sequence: CASSYRQGSYNEQFF. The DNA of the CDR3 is TGTGCCAGCAGTTATAGACAGGGTTCCTACAATGAGCAGTTCTTC.

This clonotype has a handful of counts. The CDR3 spells CASSLTAGTSGRAGPTDTQYF. The CDR3 DNA reads TGTGCCAGCAGCTTAACCGCCGGGACTAGCGGGAGGGCCGGTCCAACAGATACGCAGTATTTT. V is TRBV7-3 and J is TRBJ2-3; 16 bases agree with TRBD2. CDR1 and CDR2 from the germline V gene are SGHTA and FQGTGA. J lost 3 bases, V lost 0 bases, and 12 bases had no gene match. The CDR3 length is 21 residues.

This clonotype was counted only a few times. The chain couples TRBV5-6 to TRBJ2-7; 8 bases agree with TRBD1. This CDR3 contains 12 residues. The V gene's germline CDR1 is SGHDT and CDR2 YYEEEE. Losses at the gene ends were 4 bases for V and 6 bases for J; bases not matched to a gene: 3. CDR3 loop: CASSKDRGEQYV. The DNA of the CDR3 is TGTGCCAGCAGCAAAGACAGGGGCGAGCAGTACGTC.

The CDR3 DNA follows: TGTGCCAGCAGCTTAGTCTTGCCCCTGCCGAAACTGTTTTTT. It translates to CASSLVLPLPKLFF. The chain recombines TRBV7-2 with TRBJ1-4; no clear D gene. Trimming pared 1 base from V and 11 bases from J, leaving 14 bases between. The CDR3 has 14 residues. Germline values: CDR1 SGHTA, CDR2 FQGNSA.

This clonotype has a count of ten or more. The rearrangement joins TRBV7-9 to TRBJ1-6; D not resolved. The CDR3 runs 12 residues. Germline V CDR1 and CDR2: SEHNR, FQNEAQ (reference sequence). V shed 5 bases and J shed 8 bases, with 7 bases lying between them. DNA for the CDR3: TGTGCCAGCAGCGTTGGGGATTCACCCCTCCACTTT. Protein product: CASSVGDSPLHF.

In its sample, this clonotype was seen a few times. CDR3 sequence: CASSFGLRGEKLFF. As DNA, the CDR3 is TGTGCCAGCAGTTTTGGCTTGAGGGGGGAAAAACTGTTTTTT. The V and J genes are TRBV12-3 or TRBV12-4 and TRBJ1-4, with a weak D call TRBD1 (6 bases). The CDR3 consists of 14 residues. Trimming took 3 bases from V and 8 from J, leaving 13 bases between them.

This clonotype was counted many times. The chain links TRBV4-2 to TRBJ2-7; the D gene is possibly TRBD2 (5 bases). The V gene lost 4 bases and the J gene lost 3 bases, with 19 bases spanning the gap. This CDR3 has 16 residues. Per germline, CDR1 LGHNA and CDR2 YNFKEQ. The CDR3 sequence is CASSREGPTGNYEQYF. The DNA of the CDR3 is TGTGCCAGCAGCCGTGAGGGTCCGACTGGGAACTACGAGCAGTACTTC.

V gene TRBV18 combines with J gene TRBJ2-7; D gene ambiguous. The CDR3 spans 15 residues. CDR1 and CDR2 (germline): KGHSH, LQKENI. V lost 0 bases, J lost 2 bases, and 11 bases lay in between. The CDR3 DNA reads TGTGCCAGCTCACCACCAGGCCTCAAGACCTACGAGCAGTACTTC. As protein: CASSPPGLKTYEQYF.

The CDR3 nucleotides are TGTGCCAGCAGCGTAGGACAGTTCATAGGGGAAAAACTGTTTTTT. Translating it yields CASSVGQFIGEKLFF. The chain carries TRBV7-8 and TRBJ1-4, with D possibly matching TRBD1 (6 bases). The V and J ends lost 5 bases and 8 bases respectively, with 18 bases between them. The CDR3 is 15 amino acids. Germline-derived CDR1 and CDR2 are SGHVS and FQNEAQ.

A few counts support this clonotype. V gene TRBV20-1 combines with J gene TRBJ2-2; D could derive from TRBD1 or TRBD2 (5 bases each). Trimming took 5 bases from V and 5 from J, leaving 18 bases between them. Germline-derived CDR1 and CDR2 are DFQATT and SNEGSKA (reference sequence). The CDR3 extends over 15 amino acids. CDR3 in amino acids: CSAAGTLKGTGELFF. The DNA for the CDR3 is TGCAGTGCTGCCGGGACCCTTAAGGGGACCGGGGAGCTGTTTTTT.

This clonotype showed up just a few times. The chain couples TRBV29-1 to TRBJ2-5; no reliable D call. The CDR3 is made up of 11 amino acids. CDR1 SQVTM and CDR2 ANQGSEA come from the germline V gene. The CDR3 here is CTLRAGETQYF. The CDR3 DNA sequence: TGCACCCTTAGGGCTGGGGAGACCCAGTACTTC.

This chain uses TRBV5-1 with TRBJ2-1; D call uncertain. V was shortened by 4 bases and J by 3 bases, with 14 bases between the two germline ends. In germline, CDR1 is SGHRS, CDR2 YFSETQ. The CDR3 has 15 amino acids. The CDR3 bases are TGCGCCAGCAGCCTCCCCGAACTTAACTACAATGAGCAGTTCTTC. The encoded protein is CASSLPELNYNEQFF.

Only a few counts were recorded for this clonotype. DNA of the CDR3: TGTGCCAGCAGCCGAGGGACTAGCGGCTACGAGCAGTACTTC. Amino acid sequence: CASSRGTSGYEQYF. The chain uses TRBV4-2 and TRBJ2-7, with 11 positions matching TRBD2. The V and J ends lost 4 bases and 3 bases, in that order; junction bases with no gene match: 2. This CDR3 has 14 residues. Germline V gives CDR1 LGHNA, CDR2 YNFKEQ.